The following is a TCR beta chain sequence with its context. Antigen unknown. The V gene end was trimmed by 4 bases and the J gene end by 7 bases; junction bases not matched to a gene: 8. The germline V gene has CDR1 SGDLS and CDR2 YYNGEE. CDR3 length equals 16 residues. This record comes from a study of cytomegalovirus exposure and HLA in healthy donors. Background on the study: The roughly 100 million unique TCR beta sequences, from about 179 million T cells, were found by an earlier analysis.

Overall study findings and caveats: Analysis performed later found under 20,000 TCR beta sequences associated with HLA alleles at 0.05 false discovery rate. Researchers counted roughly 160 TCR beta chains as cytomegalovirus-associated. In a later analysis, CMV-associated beta chains were mostly HLA-associated, it appeared.

The PCR contained 60 Vbeta and 13 Jbeta primers. Produced via immunoSEQ multiplex PCR; TCRdb's table is partial and in-frame only. The table includes under 85,000 clones, around four fifths detected once. The sequenced sample was PBMCs. The chain employs TRBV9 and TRBJ2-1; 13 bases are shared with TRBD2. The receptor was derived from a woman aged 25 to 39 in good health and CMV-seropositive. CDR3 DNA: TGTGCCAGCAGCAAAACTAGCGGGAGGGCCGGTAATGAGCAGTTCTTC. Translating it yields CASSKTSGRAGNEQFF.